This TCR beta chain derives from a study of spatial heterogeneity in lung cancer. Across the whole study: Fewer alpha-chain than beta-chain sequences were consistently detected.

This clonotype has a handful of counts. Its antigen is still unknown. The library protocol tagged each TCR cDNA with a unique molecular identifier. One entry per CDR3 protein, called by TCRdb with MiXCR from the 5' RACE reads. The top ten clones hold roughly 8.1% of a sample with fewer than 3,500 distinct CDR3 sequences, over 10% of them seen once. Time point given: sample taken at primary tumor resection. Donors were 72 untreated early-stage non-small cell lung cancer patients. Unsorted tumor, nontumor lung tissue or cryopreserved PBMC supplied the whole RNA. Broader study findings: How many expanded intratumoral alpha and beta TCRs were present tracked the tumor mutation count, which was a count of nonsynonymous mutations.

The germline gives CDR1 MNHNY, CDR2 SVGAGI (reference sequence). V shed 2 bases, J shed 0 bases, and the junction held 6 bases outside the gene matches. The CDR3 runs to 17 residues. The sequence was obtained from a male donor with early-stage non-small cell lung cancer. Here the sequenced sample was lung tumor tissue, taken at surgery. The chain is built from TRBV6-6 and TRBJ2-7, with 11 bases identical to TRBD2. CDR3 bases: TGTGCCAGCAGTTACCCTAGCGGGAGGAGTCCCTCCTACGAGCAGTACTTC. This gives the protein CASSYPSGRSPSYEQYF.